This TCR beta chain appears in the sequencing data of a study of shared clonotypes between healthy human individuals. Only one count was recorded for this clone. In the sorted-subset replicate PCRs, around 220 ng DNA, 25,000 to 30,000 T cell genomes, was used. TCRdb's copy holds only in-frame clones and misses some; the assay was immunoSEQ multiplex PCR. The table shows about 2.4 million clones, with roughly nine tenths occurring only once. The CDR3 has 16 residues. The V segment lost 0 bases and the J segment 4 bases; nucleotides outside the gene matches: 3. Germline V gene data show CDR1 as SGHVS and CDR2 as FNYEAQ.

This TCR came from a man aged 18 to 29 in good health. The gene calls are TRBV7-6 and TRBJ2-3, with 11 bases aligning to TRBD1. Specimen: naive CD4+ T cells sorted from blood. Specified subset: CD45RA+ positively selected. The CDR3 DNA is TGTGCCAGCAGCTTAGCGGGACAGGGGGTGGCAGATACGCAGTATTTT. It codes for CASSLAGQGVADTQYF.